This entry lists 6 T cell receptor beta chains sequenced from one sample in a study of CD8 T cells in ankylosing spondylitis. Overall study results and limits: A motif of 7 or 8 highly homologous TCR beta variants was seen as apparently characteristic of ankylosing spondylitis blood.

These receptors have no known antigen. TCRdb processed the 5' RACE reads anew with MiXCR; each CDR3 protein has one entry. In the table there are about 540,000 distinct CDR3 sequences, about an eighth of which are singletons. Sequenced material: blood, either unsorted or a sorted T cell fraction (not recorded which). These receptors all stem from a male donor with ankylosing spondylitis.

Regarding this clonotype: Being one base from a much bigger clone, this may be a read error. The rearrangement uses TRBV4-1 and TRBJ2-7; TRBD1 matches at 11 bases. With 1 base clipped from V and 4 bases from J, the junction kept 3 bases outside the gene matches. The CDR3 spans 15 residues. Germline V gene data show CDR1 as MGHRA and CDR2 as YSYEKL. CDR3 nucleotide sequence: TGCGCCAGCAGCCAAGGGACAGGGGGCGGGTACGAGCAGTACGTC. This gives the protein CASSQGTGGGYEQYV.

This clonotype was counted a few times. The CDR3: CASSQVAGVSNEQFF. The CDR3 DNA sequence: TGTGCCAGCAGCCAAGTAGCGGGAGTCAGTAATGAGCAGTTCTTC. The V call is TRBV3-1, the J call TRBJ2-1; 9 bases match TRBD2. This CDR3 has 15 residues. V lost 1 base, J lost 7 bases, and 5 bases stayed unmatched. The germline V gene encodes CDR1 LGHDT and CDR2 YNNKEL (reference sequence).

This clonotype was observed a handful of times. J is TRBJ2-5 and V is TRBV5-1, with 8 bases fitting TRBD1. The CDR3 spans 15 residues. V was clipped by 3 bases and J by 4 bases; unmatched bases: 8. The germline CDR1 and CDR2 sequences are SGHRS and YFSETQ. DNA for the CDR3: TGCGCCAGCAGCTCCAGGACAGGGCCGGGAGAGACCCAGTACTTC. Translation gives CASSSRTGPGETQYF.

This clonotype was picked up many times. The chain couples TRBV3-1 to TRBJ2-1; D possibly corresponds to TRBD2 (6 bases). The germline V and J ends were trimmed by 3 bases and 2 bases, with 11 bases remaining between them. The CDR3 extends over 15 amino acids. Germline CDR1 reads LGHDT; CDR2 reads YNNKEL (reference sequence). DNA of the CDR3: TGTGCCAGCAGCCAGACTAGAAATACCTACAATGAGCAGTTCTTC. Its translation is CASSQTRNTYNEQFF.

This clonotype was found many times. The chain joins TRBV5-6 to TRBJ1-2; D unresolved. CDR3 length: 14 amino acids. From germline, CDR1 is SGHDT and CDR2 YYEEEE. Trimming removed 7 bases at V and 4 bases at J, with 17 bases between. This CDR3 reads CASSNDIFSYGYTF. CDR3 coding DNA: TGTGCCAGCTCCAACGACATATTCAGCTATGGCTACACCTTC.

The chain has TRBV6-1 and TRBJ1-1; 7 bases are a match to TRBD1. V trimming: 9 bases; J trimming: 3 bases; junction bases outside the gene matches: 10. The CDR3 contains 14 residues. Germline assignment: CDR1 MNHNS and CDR2 SASEGT. The CDR3 sequence: CASHSSGGDTEAFF. The DNA of the CDR3 is TGTGCCAGTCATTCGTCAGGGGGTGACACTGAAGCTTTCTTT.